The rows below give T cell receptor beta chains drawn from one sample of a study of blood T cell repertoires in COVID-19. The data were produced by immunoSEQ multiplex PCR, yet TCRdb's version contains in-frame clones alone and is incomplete. The table records roughly 170,000 clones, over 65% of them present only once. The source material was peripheral blood. The receptor set was obtained from a woman at least 80 years old with acute or convalescent COVID-19. The CDR3 runs from the conserved cysteine through the conserved F or W. D genes are given only for firm matches. Rows give clone size only sometimes, using once, few, many, or a class for an expanded clone.

size	J	length	D	V	CDR3	DNA
few	TRBJ1-3	15	-	TRBV4-1	CASSTQIHSGNTIYF	TGCGCCAGCAGCACCCAGATTCACTCTGGAAACACCATATATTTT
-	TRBJ1-3	18	-	TRBV21-1	CASSKSPREDRVRDTIYF	TGTGCCAGCAGCAAAAGCCCCCGAGAGGACAGGGTTAGGGACACCATATATTTT
-	TRBJ2-7	16	TRBD2	TRBV27	CASGGEGTSGTYEQYF	TGTGCCAGCGGGGGGGAGGGGACTAGCGGGACCTACGAGCAGTACTTC
-	TRBJ2-1	16	TRBD2	TRBV7-9	CASSLVAAGGQHEQFF	TGTGCCAGCAGCTTAGTCGCGGCGGGAGGGCAACATGAGCAGTTCTTC
-	TRBJ1-2	14	-	TRBV19	CASSHNRVNYGYTF	TGTGCCAGTAGTCATAACAGGGTTAACTATGGCTACACCTTC
-	TRBJ2-2	16	TRBD2	TRBV3-1/TRBV3-2	CASSQYAGGLPGELFF	TGTGCCAGCAGCCAATACGCGGGAGGGCTCCCCGGGGAGCTGTTTTTT
-	TRBJ1-6	14	-	TRBV5-1	CASSFRVGNSPLHF	TGCGCCAGCAGCTTCCGGGTTGGTAATTCACCCCTCCACTTT
-	TRBJ1-5	13	-	TRBV11-2	CASSSGVNQPQHF	TGTGCCAGCAGCTCAGGGGTCAATCAGCCCCAGCATTTT
-	TRBJ2-1	17	TRBD2	TRBV7-2	CASSPGTSGSPYNEQFF	TGTGCCAGCAGCCCCGGGACTAGCGGGTCCCCCTACAATGAGCAGTTCTTC
-	TRBJ2-7	13	TRBD1	TRBV2	CASSRDSFYEQYF	TGTGCCAGCAGTAGGGACAGCTTCTACGAGCAGTACTTC
-	TRBJ1-1	13	-	TRBV11-2	CASSSSRGVEAFF	TGTGCCAGCAGCTCGAGTCGGGGGGTGGAAGCTTTCTTT
-	TRBJ2-3	16	TRBD2	TRBV7-2	CASSLMRLAGADTQYF	TGTGCCAGCAGCTTAATGAGACTAGCGGGAGCCGATACGCAGTATTTT
-	TRBJ1-1	15	-	TRBV7-9	CASRRVRGMNTEAFF	TGTGCCAGCCGTAGGGTACGGGGAATGAACACTGAAGCTTTCTTT
-	TRBJ2-1	15	TRBD2	TRBV18	CASSRLAGGPSEQFF	TGTGCCAGCTCTCGACTAGCGGGAGGACCCAGTGAGCAGTTCTTC
-	TRBJ2-5	18	TRBD1	TRBV28	CASSYMVGTGGREETQYF	TGTGCCAGCAGTTATATGGTCGGGACAGGGGGAAGAGAAGAGACCCAGTACTTC
-	TRBJ2-1	13	-	TRBV2	CASSQGSYNEQFF	TGTGCCAGCAGTCAGGGCAGCTACAATGAGCAGTTCTTC
-	TRBJ1-3	13	-	TRBV19	CASTAGAGNTIYF	TGTGCCAGTACGGCAGGGGCTGGAAACACCATATATTTT
-	TRBJ1-5	15	TRBD1	TRBV7-2	CASSRLQGIEQPQHF	TGTGCCAGCAGCCGTCTACAGGGGATAGAGCAGCCCCAGCATTTT
-	TRBJ2-2	14	-	TRBV7-2	CASRTSLESWELFF	TGTGCCAGTCGCACTTCCTTGGAGTCTTGGGAGCTGTTTTTT
few	TRBJ2-7	14	TRBD2	TRBV28	CASTQIAGVEEQYF	TGTGCCAGCACTCAAATCGCGGGAGTGGAGGAGCAGTACTTC
-	TRBJ2-5	12	TRBD2	TRBV3-1/TRBV3-2	CASRLAEETQYF	TGTGCCAGCCGACTAGCGGAAGAGACCCAGTACTTC
-	TRBJ1-2	11	-	TRBV30	CAWRMSGGYTF	TGTGCCTGGAGGATGTCCGGGGGCTACACCTTC
-	TRBJ1-2	13	-	TRBV2	CASSPQGDYGYTF	TGTGCCAGCAGTCCACAGGGAGACTATGGCTACACCTTC
few	TRBJ2-3	12	-	TRBV2	CASPTSTDTQYF	TGTGCCAGTCCCACTAGCACAGATACGCAGTATTTT
-	TRBJ1-2	14	-	TRBV28	CASSSRTDGYGYTF	TGTGCCAGCAGTTCCAGGACAGATGGCTATGGCTACACCTTC
-	TRBJ2-7	14	-	TRBV5-1	CASSPEAFTYEQYF	TGCGCCAGCAGCCCTGAGGCCTTCACCTACGAGCAGTACTTC
-	TRBJ2-1	14	-	TRBV2	CASSSKRGRNEQFF	TGTGCCAGCAGTTCTAAACGAGGGAGGAATGAGCAGTTCTTC
-	TRBJ2-5	14	-	TRBV4-1	CASSQGFSQETQYF	TGCGCCAGCAGCCAAGGGTTCAGTCAAGAGACCCAGTACTTC
many	TRBJ1-4	14	TRBD1	TRBV2	CASSRSGGSEKLFF	TGTGCCAGCAGCCGCTCAGGGGGAAGTGAAAAACTGTTTTTT
-	TRBJ2-3	15	-	TRBV6-1	CASSEVAASTDTQYF	TGTGCCAGCAGTGAGGTAGCGGCTAGCACAGATACGCAGTATTTT
few	TRBJ2-5	14	-	TRBV4-2	CASSQGYGEETQYF	TGTGCCAGCAGCCAAGGGTACGGGGAAGAGACCCAGTACTTC
-	TRBJ1-2	13	TRBD1	TRBV28	CASRRDSGYGYTF	TGTGCCAGCAGACGGGACAGTGGTTATGGCTACACCTTC